This T cell receptor (beta chain) was obtained from a study of blood T cell repertoires in COVID-19. As for the study in general: COVID-19 samples collected from the United States, Italy and Spain covered acute and convalescent phases.

Authors' analysis steps: Amplification with reference gene primers provided the estimates of nucleated cell counts. This table comes from immunoSEQ multiplex PCR, and its TCRdb copy is limited to in-frame clones, with some not included. V and J calls and clone size follow that table, whereas D and trimming were derived from the DNA. The sample includes approximately 220,000 clones, around nine tenths of them seen just once. Trimming stripped 6 bases from V and 0 bases from J, with 17 bases between. The CDR3 has 16 amino acids. Germline V gene sequence: CDR1 LNHDA, CDR2 SQIVND (reference sequence). At least ten counts were recorded for this clone.

J is TRBJ1-1 and V is TRBV19; D possibly corresponds to TRBD1 (6 bases). The source material was peripheral blood. This receptor was identified in a man aged 60 to 75 with acute or convalescent COVID-19. The CDR3 coding sequence is TGTGCCAGTAGCCAAAGGTTGGGGGCTTTGAACACTGAAGCTTTCTTT. This encodes CASSQRLGALNTEAFF.